This T cell receptor beta chain derives from a study of identical twins. Using its own MiXCR run on the 5' RACE reads, TCRdb lists one record per CDR3 protein. The table records some 1,600,000 distinct CDR3 sequences, around a third of them present only once. The length of the CDR3 is 13 residues. The V and J ends lost 6 bases and 2 bases respectively, with 11 bases between them. This clonotype was counted ten times or more. Its antigen is as yet unknown. The study, taken as a whole, reports: Excess low generation probability was seen in twin-shared out-of-frame alpha sequences. There were fewer insertions in abundant cord blood beta clonotypes, but memory repertoires showed no such pattern.

Sequencing input: cord blood. The rearrangement links TRBV12-3 or TRBV12-4 to TRBJ2-7, with a tentative D call TRBD2 (5 bases). The source of this sequence is a newborn girl in good health. In DNA form, the CDR3 reads TGTGCCAGCAGCCGCACTAGGACCTACGAGCAGTACTTC. Translating it yields CASSRTRTYEQYF.